The subject of this entry is one T cell receptor (beta chain). Its target is unknown. CDR1 and CDR2 (germline): KGHDR, SFDVKD. This CDR3 contains 16 residues. Deletions cut 0 bases from V and 3 bases from J, with 12 bases between. This entry is derived from a study of human T cells and chemical hapten exposure. Individual cDNA molecules had unique molecular identifiers attached to them by the library. Source study methods: A per-sample median of about 96,000 TCRs was observed, with a range of roughly 20,000 to 750,000. TCRdb analysed the RACE reads with MiXCR anew, one entry per CDR3 protein. The authors' filters were not applied to this entry. The table lists fewer than 150,000 distinct CDR3 sequences, roughly 15% of them singletons, with over 0.85% in the top ten. Study-wide results and caveats: Patch test score showed a positive correlation with PT1 expanded TCR counts. DPC sensitization left the count of TCRs above 1 in 1000 unchanged.

Regarding time point: patch test 1, 2 weeks after DPC sensitization. This sample's treatment: therapeutic diphenylcyclopropenone sensitization with weekly scalp DPC. The chain is built from TRBV24-1 and TRBJ2-3, with unresolved D. The sequence derives from a man aged 18 to 29 with alopecia areata. Some clones in this sample may be carry-over from other donors' samples. Sequenced material: whole blood, taken in connection with sensitization to the hapten diphenylcyclopropenone (DPC). CDR3 bases: TGTGCCACCAGTGATTTGCAGAACCTACGTACAGATACGCAGTATTTT. The encoded protein is CATSDLQNLRTDTQYF.